This T cell receptor (beta chain) is drawn from a study of a mutant IDH1 vaccine in newly diagnosed glioma (dated by TCRdb to the early 2020s). Concerning the study at large: Vaccination was initiated 4-6 weeks after radiotherapy alone, or concurrently with temozolomide cycles in the chemotherapy-containing groups. The week-35 safety follow-up was designated visit V12, and the week-47 end of study was designated visit V13. Peripheral blood was drawn at six visits: V03 (baseline), V05, V07, V10, V12 and V13. Of the 32 patients who were treated, about 60% were male and approximately 40% were female, and the mean age was around 43 years. Longitudinal TCRB deep sequencing was done for 25 treated patients, wherever samples were available for exploratory analyses. Prior to enrollment, patients had been given standard therapy consisting of radiotherapy alone, temozolomide alone, or radiochemotherapy with temozolomide, with the combination given to most patients.

Preparation of the library involved the immunoSEQ multiplex PCR assay. The hsTCRB Kit was used according to the manufacturer's protocol to amplify rearranged TCR beta chain sequences. An Illumina MiSeq was used to sequence the TCRB libraries. The authors' pipeline ran thus. The kit vendor's proprietary platform handled demultiplexing, trimming and gene mapping. TCRdb took over this immuneACCESS table, retaining in-frame rearrangements with V and J assigned. Such tables are incomplete; in checked studies, under half of the missing clones stem from an unresolved V gene, and the remainder is unexplained. Clone size and the V and J calls come from that table; the DNA yielded D and trimming. The sample table shows 30,000 to 40,000 clones, and 75% to 95% are seen once. The top ten constitute about 5.2% of the sample. Points the paper makes about the study in general: Pseudoprogression appeared unrelated to alterations in the top peripheral T cell clonotypes detected by TCRB sequencing. Across multiple MHC alleles, vaccine-induced immune responses were seen in around 93% of patients. According to the authors, sample limitations meant that analyses of patient blood samples could not be reproduced. Availability determined which PBMC samples were chosen for TCRB deep sequencing.

Points on this clone: The antigen it binds to is not known. No base quality information exists; no much larger clone differs at one position.

The time point label, as the study defines it: week 47, end of study. Each vaccine dose, consisting of 300 ug of a 20-mer mutant IDH1 peptide in Montanide, was administered subcutaneously with topical imiquimod. Patients were given eight vaccinations, in weeks 1, 3, 5, 7, 11, 15, 19 and 23, which matched visits V03 through V10. All donors had newly diagnosed IDH1-mutant astrocytomas of WHO grade 3 or 4 that showed loss of nuclear ATRX. The samples were drawn from NOA16, a multicentre, single-arm, open-label phase I trial in Germany that tested a mutant IDH1 peptide vaccine in humans for the first time. The DNeasy Blood and Tissue Kit was used to extract genomic DNA from EDTA blood for TCRB sequencing. From the cysteine up to the phenylalanine, the CDR3 has a length of 13 residues. Only the CDR3 DNA is retained, 39 bases long and in frame from the first base. Via the germline V gene (reference sequence), CDR1 is MNHEY and CDR2 SMNVEV. V is reduced by 7 bases and J by 8 bases, leaving a spacing of 14 bases between them.

This chain joins TRBV27 to TRBJ2-2; a confident D gene designation cannot be given. The sample in question was PBMCs, obtained from a glioma patient whose treatment included an IDH1 peptide vaccine. The source of this sequence is a woman aged 40 to 55 with glioma. The DNA is as follows: TGTGCCAGCACGCCCTTATTGGGAGGGGAGCTGTTTTTT. This translates into CASTPLLGGELFF.